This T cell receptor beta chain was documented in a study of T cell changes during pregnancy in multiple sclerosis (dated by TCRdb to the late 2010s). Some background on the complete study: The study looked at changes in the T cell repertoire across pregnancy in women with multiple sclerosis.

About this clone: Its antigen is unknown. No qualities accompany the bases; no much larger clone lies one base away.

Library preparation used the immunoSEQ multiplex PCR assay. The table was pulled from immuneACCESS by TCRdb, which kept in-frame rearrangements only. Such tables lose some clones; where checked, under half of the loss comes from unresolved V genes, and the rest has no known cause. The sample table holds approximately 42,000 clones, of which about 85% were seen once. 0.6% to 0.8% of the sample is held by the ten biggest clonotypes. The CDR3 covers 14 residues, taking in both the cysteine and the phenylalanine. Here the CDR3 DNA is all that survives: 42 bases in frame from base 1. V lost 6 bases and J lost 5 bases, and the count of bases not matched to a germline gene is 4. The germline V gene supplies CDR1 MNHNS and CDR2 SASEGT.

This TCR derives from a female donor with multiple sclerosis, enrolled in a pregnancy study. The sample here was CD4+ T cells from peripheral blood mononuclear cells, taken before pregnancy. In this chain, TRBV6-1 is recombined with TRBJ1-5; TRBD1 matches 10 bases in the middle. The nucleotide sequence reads TGTGCCAGCAGGGTGGGGACAGGGGATCAGCCCCAGCATTTT. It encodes CASRVGTGDQPQHF.